This T cell receptor beta chain was captured in a study of blood T cell repertoires in COVID-19. Across the study: Specimens from acute and convalescent COVID-19 originated in the United States, Italy and Spain. Sources were T cells, B-cell-depleted T cells, or PBMCs; the material itself was cDNA or gDNA.

In the source study's methods: From reference gene primer amplification, estimates of nucleated cell counts were derived. The protocol was immunoSEQ multiplex PCR, while the TCRdb copy is restricted to in-frame clones and leaves out a portion. From that table come the V and J calls and clone size; the DNA was used to work out D and trimming. Of about 250,000 clones listed, roughly nine tenths are singletons. This clone turned up a few times. This CDR3 is 13 amino acids long. Deletions cut 0 bases from V and 5 bases from J, with 7 bases between. Germline loops: CDR1 LGHNA, CDR2 YNFKEQ. Material: peripheral blood. This TCR derives from a woman aged 40-49 years who had recovered from COVID-19. The V gene is TRBV4-2, the J gene TRBJ1-1; no definite D call. Written as DNA, the CDR3 is TGTGCCAGCAGCCAAGATGTACGGACTGAAGCTTTCTTT. It specifies CASSQDVRTEAFF.